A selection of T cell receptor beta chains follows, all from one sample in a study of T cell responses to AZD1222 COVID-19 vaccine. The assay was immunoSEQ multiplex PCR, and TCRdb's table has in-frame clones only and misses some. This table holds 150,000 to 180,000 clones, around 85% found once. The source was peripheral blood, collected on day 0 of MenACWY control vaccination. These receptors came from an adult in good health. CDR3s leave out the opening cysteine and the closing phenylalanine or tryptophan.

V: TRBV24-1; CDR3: ATSDSSGGPYNEQF
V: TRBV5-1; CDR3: ASSSDLYGYT
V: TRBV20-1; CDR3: RTVMGDRGY
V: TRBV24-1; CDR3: ATSVGTGAGNIGNQPQH
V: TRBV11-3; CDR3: ASSQRTGRGGGYT
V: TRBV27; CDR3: ASITNRGPTDTQY
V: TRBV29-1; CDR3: SVPGQGSNYGYT
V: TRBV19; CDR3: ASSMVGGPGNEQF
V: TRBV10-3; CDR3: ATAYRVLNDEQY
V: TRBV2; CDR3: ASSPGTGTSGRS
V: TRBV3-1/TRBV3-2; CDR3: ASRMGNSPLH
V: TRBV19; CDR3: ASRTLLTGNSPLH
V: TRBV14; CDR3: ASSQERNMNTEAF
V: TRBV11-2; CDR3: ASSRGQSPGQF
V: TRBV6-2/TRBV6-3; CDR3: ASGSGPGVTGELF
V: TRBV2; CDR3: ASSVPGATNEKLF
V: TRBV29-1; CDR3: SVAISREAF
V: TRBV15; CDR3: ATTPDRNSNQPQH
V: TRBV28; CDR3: ASSSGLLGMLF
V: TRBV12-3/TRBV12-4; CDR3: ASRKTGAGTQY
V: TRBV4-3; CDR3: ASSQDPSRGKDTGELF
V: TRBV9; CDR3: ASSVVGAPSTDTQY
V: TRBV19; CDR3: ASSIGIQGYEQY
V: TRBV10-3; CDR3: AISESTAARTQPQH
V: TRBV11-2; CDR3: ASSGQRAAETQY
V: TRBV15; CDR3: ATSRDLPAQGGTEAF
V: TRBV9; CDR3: ASSVELKFYEQY
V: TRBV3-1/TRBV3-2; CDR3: ASSQDPGPNYGYT
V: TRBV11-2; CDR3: ASSLGVAGNYETQY
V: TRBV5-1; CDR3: ASSLGQGSNQPQH
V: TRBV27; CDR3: ASSFGRTYTDTQY
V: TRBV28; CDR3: ATRFSGNTIY
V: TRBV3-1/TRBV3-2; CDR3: ASSHRTGNSPLH
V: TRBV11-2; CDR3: ASSPDSMFNYGYT
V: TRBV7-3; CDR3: ASSLQPNTEAF
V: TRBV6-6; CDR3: ASSYSRDIAMPQH
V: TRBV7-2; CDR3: ASSLDLITDTQY
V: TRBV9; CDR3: ASSGGSYSNQPQH
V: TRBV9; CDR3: ASSSRTGYGYT
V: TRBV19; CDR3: ASSIDLFGELF
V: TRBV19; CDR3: ASSMGTGELF
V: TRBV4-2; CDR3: ASSQGFVTASTDTQY
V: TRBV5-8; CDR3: ASSQTEGALATGELF
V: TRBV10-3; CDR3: AISEGGGHGYT
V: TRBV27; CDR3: ASSLDRANSPLH